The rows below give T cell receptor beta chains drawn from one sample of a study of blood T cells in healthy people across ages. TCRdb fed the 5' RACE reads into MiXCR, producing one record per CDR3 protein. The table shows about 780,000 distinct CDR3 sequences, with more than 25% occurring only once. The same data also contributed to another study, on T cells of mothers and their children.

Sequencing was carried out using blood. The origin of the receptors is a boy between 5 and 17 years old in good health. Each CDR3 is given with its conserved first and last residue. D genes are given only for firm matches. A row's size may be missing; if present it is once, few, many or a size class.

cdr3_aa: CASSQVLAGRSNEQFF; cdr3_nt: TGCGCCAGCAGCCAGGTACTAGCGGGGAGGAGCAATGAGCAGTTCTTC; clone_size: NA; v_call: TRBV4-1; d_call: TRBD2; j_call: TRBJ2-1
cdr3_aa: CASGRRSGADTQYF; cdr3_nt: TGTGCCAGCGGCCGTAGGTCAGGGGCAGATACGCAGTATTTT; clone_size: few; v_call: TRBV5-6; d_call: NA; j_call: TRBJ2-3
cdr3_aa: CASGTPGQSYEQYF; cdr3_nt: TGCGCCAGCGGCACGCCGGGACAGTCCTACGAGCAGTACTTC; clone_size: once; v_call: TRBV5-1; d_call: TRBD1; j_call: TRBJ2-7
cdr3_aa: CASSTVLSGGPYEQYF; cdr3_nt: TGTGCCAGCAGTACCGTCCTATCGGGGGGTCCCTACGAGCAGTACTTC; clone_size: NA; v_call: TRBV6-6; d_call: TRBD2; j_call: TRBJ2-7
cdr3_aa: CASSVGVRGLDYGYTF; cdr3_nt: TGTGCCAGCAGCGTAGGAGTCAGGGGGTTAGATTATGGCTACACCTTC; clone_size: NA; v_call: TRBV9; d_call: TRBD1; j_call: TRBJ1-2
cdr3_aa: CAVGGMVNYGYTF; cdr3_nt: TGTGCCGTGGGGGGTATGGTTAACTATGGCTACACCTTC; clone_size: NA; v_call: TRBV12-3/TRBV12-4; d_call: NA; j_call: TRBJ1-2
cdr3_aa: CASSYAESPLEKLFF; cdr3_nt: TGTGCCAGCAGTTACGCGGAAAGCCCGTTGGAAAAACTGTTTTTT; clone_size: few; v_call: TRBV6-5; d_call: NA; j_call: TRBJ1-4
cdr3_aa: CASSPTLLEAKNIQYF; cdr3_nt: TGTGCCAGCAGCCCGACCCTACTAGAGGCCAAAAACATTCAGTACTTC; clone_size: NA; v_call: TRBV14; d_call: NA; j_call: TRBJ2-4
cdr3_aa: CSARSLAGVYNEQFF; cdr3_nt: TGCAGTGCCCGGTCTCTAGCGGGGGTATACAATGAGCAGTTCTTC; clone_size: NA; v_call: TRBV20-1; d_call: TRBD2; j_call: TRBJ2-1
cdr3_aa: CASTDGDEQFF; cdr3_nt: TGTGCCAGCACCGACGGCGATGAGCAGTTCTTC; clone_size: NA; v_call: TRBV7-9; d_call: NA; j_call: TRBJ2-1
cdr3_aa: CSAQRPGTGEGEQYF; cdr3_nt: TGCAGTGCTCAACGCCCGGGAACAGGGGAGGGCGAGCAGTACTTC; clone_size: NA; v_call: TRBV20-1; d_call: NA; j_call: TRBJ2-7
cdr3_aa: CASRTQGQRETQYF; cdr3_nt: TGTGCCAGCAGAACTCAAGGACAAAGAGAGACCCAGTACTTC; clone_size: NA; v_call: TRBV28; d_call: NA; j_call: TRBJ2-5
cdr3_aa: CASSQEELLSYEQYF; cdr3_nt: TGCGCCAGCAGCCAAGAGGAGCTCTTGTCCTACGAGCAGTACTTC; clone_size: NA; v_call: TRBV4-1; d_call: NA; j_call: TRBJ2-7
cdr3_aa: CATSEGAQKPQHF; cdr3_nt: TGTGCCACCAGTGAGGGGGCGCAGAAGCCCCAGCATTTT; clone_size: NA; v_call: TRBV24-1; d_call: NA; j_call: TRBJ1-5
cdr3_aa: CSAREADRYYNEQFF; cdr3_nt: TGCAGTGCAAGAGAAGCAGACCGGTACTACAATGAGCAGTTCTTC; clone_size: NA; v_call: TRBV20-1; d_call: NA; j_call: TRBJ2-1
cdr3_aa: CASTPLPSYSEQFF; cdr3_nt: TGCGCCAGCACCCCCTTACCCAGTTACAGTGAGCAGTTCTTC; clone_size: NA; v_call: TRBV5-1; d_call: NA; j_call: TRBJ2-1
cdr3_aa: CASRQKEEQFF; cdr3_nt: TGTGCCAGCAGGCAGAAGGAGGAGCAGTTCTTC; clone_size: few; v_call: TRBV2; d_call: NA; j_call: TRBJ2-1
cdr3_aa: CASSFAGTGGSGANVLTF; cdr3_nt: TGCGCCAGCAGCTTCGCCGGGACAGGGGGCTCTGGGGCCAACGTCCTGACTTTC; clone_size: few; v_call: TRBV5-1; d_call: TRBD1; j_call: TRBJ2-6
cdr3_aa: CASRDRFAQIYNSPLHF; cdr3_nt: TGTGCCAGCAGGGACAGATTCGCGCAGATCTATAATTCACCCCTCCACTTT; clone_size: NA; v_call: TRBV2; d_call: NA; j_call: TRBJ1-6
cdr3_aa: CASSPQQAGGNNEQFF; cdr3_nt: TGTGCCAGCTCACCACAACAAGCGGGGGGTAACAATGAGCAGTTCTTC; clone_size: few; v_call: TRBV18; d_call: TRBD2; j_call: TRBJ2-1
cdr3_aa: CSANPGTTDEQFF; cdr3_nt: TGCAGTGCTAACCCCGGGACAACGGATGAGCAGTTCTTC; clone_size: NA; v_call: TRBV20-1; d_call: NA; j_call: TRBJ2-1
cdr3_aa: CASSPAGEGVYGYTF; cdr3_nt: TGTGCCAGCAGCCCCGCCGGAGAGGGTGTCTATGGCTACACCTTC; clone_size: NA; v_call: TRBV5-5; d_call: NA; j_call: TRBJ1-2
cdr3_aa: CASSDIFDRGRLNGYTF; cdr3_nt: TGTGCCAGCAGTGATATCTTCGACAGGGGGCGCCTTAATGGCTACACCTTC; clone_size: NA; v_call: TRBV2; d_call: TRBD1; j_call: TRBJ1-2
cdr3_aa: CASSTRAGWVTEAFF; cdr3_nt: TGTGCCAGCAGCACCCGAGCAGGGTGGGTTACTGAAGCTTTCTTT; clone_size: NA; v_call: TRBV7-8; d_call: NA; j_call: TRBJ1-1
cdr3_aa: CAIGSTAGPPLYF; cdr3_nt: TGTGCCATCGGGAGTACCGCAGGGCCACCCCTGTACTTC; clone_size: NA; v_call: TRBV10-3; d_call: NA; j_call: TRBJ2-5
cdr3_aa: CATSRTGWRSYTF; cdr3_nt: TGTGCCACCAGCAGGACAGGGTGGAGGAGCTACACCTTC; clone_size: NA; v_call: TRBV15; d_call: TRBD1; j_call: TRBJ1-2
cdr3_aa: CASSLSVRGNGEQFF; cdr3_nt: TGTGCCAGCAGTTTAAGCGTCAGGGGTAATGGTGAGCAGTTCTTC; clone_size: NA; v_call: TRBV27; d_call: NA; j_call: TRBJ2-1
cdr3_aa: CASSSGQEVHYEQYF; cdr3_nt: TGCGCCAGCAGCTCCGGACAGGAAGTCCACTACGAGCAGTACTTC; clone_size: NA; v_call: TRBV5-1; d_call: TRBD1; j_call: TRBJ2-7
cdr3_aa: CASSLFLYRTGGEKLFF; cdr3_nt: TGTGCCAGCAGTTTATTTTTGTATAGGACAGGGGGGGAAAAACTGTTTTTT; clone_size: few; v_call: TRBV28; d_call: TRBD1; j_call: TRBJ1-4
cdr3_aa: CSARGGEGNTEAFF; cdr3_nt: TGCAGTGCTAGAGGGGGGGAGGGGAACACTGAAGCTTTCTTT; clone_size: NA; v_call: TRBV20-1; d_call: NA; j_call: TRBJ1-1
cdr3_aa: CASQRGESGANVLTF; cdr3_nt: TGTGCCAGCCAGAGGGGGGAGAGCGGGGCCAACGTCCTGACTTTC; clone_size: NA; v_call: TRBV6-1; d_call: NA; j_call: TRBJ2-6
cdr3_aa: CASSLLEGTNTEAFF; cdr3_nt: TGCGCCAGCAGCTTGCTTGAGGGGACGAACACTGAAGCTTTCTTT; clone_size: few; v_call: TRBV5-1; d_call: NA; j_call: TRBJ1-1
cdr3_aa: CASSRDSTYGYTF; cdr3_nt: TGTGCCAGCAGCCGGGACAGCACCTATGGCTACACCTTC; clone_size: few; v_call: TRBV6-1; d_call: TRBD1; j_call: TRBJ1-2
cdr3_aa: CASSHVGSGELFF; cdr3_nt: TGCGCCAGCAGCCATGTTGGGTCCGGGGAGCTGTTTTTT; clone_size: NA; v_call: TRBV4-1; d_call: NA; j_call: TRBJ2-2
cdr3_aa: CASSEGIAGEQFF; cdr3_nt: TGCGCCAGCAGTGAGGGGATAGCGGGGGAGCAGTTCTTC; clone_size: NA; v_call: TRBV10-1; d_call: TRBD2; j_call: TRBJ2-1
cdr3_aa: CASSVQGPDTQYF; cdr3_nt: TGTGCCAGCAGCGTACAGGGCCCAGATACGCAGTATTTT; clone_size: few; v_call: TRBV9; d_call: NA; j_call: TRBJ2-3
cdr3_aa: CASSTRRSGKNIQYF; cdr3_nt: TGTGCCAGCAGTACCAGGCGCAGTGGCAAAAACATTCAGTACTTC; clone_size: NA; v_call: TRBV12-3/TRBV12-4; d_call: NA; j_call: TRBJ2-4
cdr3_aa: CASGGGGYEQYF; cdr3_nt: TGCGCCAGCGGTGGGGGCGGCTACGAGCAGTACTTC; clone_size: NA; v_call: TRBV5-1; d_call: NA; j_call: TRBJ2-7
cdr3_aa: CAWNLASWSGTQYF; cdr3_nt: TGTGCCTGGAATCTAGCGTCCTGGTCTGGGACCCAGTACTTC; clone_size: NA; v_call: TRBV30; d_call: NA; j_call: TRBJ2-5
cdr3_aa: CASSEFLGLGQYF; cdr3_nt: TGTGCCAGCAGTGAATTCCTTGGACTTGGGCAGTACTTC; clone_size: NA; v_call: TRBV25-1; d_call: NA; j_call: TRBJ2-7
cdr3_aa: CASSTSGETDTQYF; cdr3_nt: TGTGCCAGCAGCACTAGCGGGGAAACAGATACGCAGTATTTT; clone_size: NA; v_call: TRBV7-3; d_call: TRBD2; j_call: TRBJ2-3
cdr3_aa: CSARWSGSSYNEQFF; cdr3_nt: TGCAGTGCTAGATGGTCCGGGAGCTCCTACAATGAGCAGTTCTTC; clone_size: once; v_call: TRBV20-1; d_call: NA; j_call: TRBJ2-1
cdr3_aa: CSLDFNNQQFF; cdr3_nt: TGCAGTTTGGACTTTAACAATCAGCAGTTCTTC; clone_size: NA; v_call: TRBV20-1; d_call: NA; j_call: TRBJ2-1
cdr3_aa: CSAREPSWETQYF; cdr3_nt: TGCAGTGCTAGAGAGCCCTCATGGGAGACCCAGTACTTC; clone_size: few; v_call: TRBV20-1; d_call: NA; j_call: TRBJ2-5